The 23 T cell receptor beta chains below all came from one sample that was sequenced in a study of post-analysis software for immune sequencing data. General observations from the study: Five or six TRBV segments, TRBV5-6, TRBV5-1 and TRBV20-1 among them, were found more frequent in patients than controls.

Included in the TCR beta cDNA libraries were unique molecular identifiers. From the PCR reads, TCRdb called clonotypes with MiXCR, one entry per CDR3 protein. The sample has hundreds of thousands of distinct CDR3 sequences, about 50% seen once. These receptors' targets are unknown. Sequencing was performed on blood. These receptors came from a girl aged 10 to 17 with multiple sclerosis.

This clonotype turned up a few times. Written as DNA, the CDR3 is TGCAGCGTGGGGACAGTGGGGATCTACACCTTC. This encodes CSVGTVGIYTF. The chain combines TRBV29-1 with TRBJ1-2, with 7 bases fitting TRBD1. V trimming: 6 bases; J trimming: 10 bases; junction bases outside the gene matches: 8. Germline V gene lookup returns CDR1 SQVTM and CDR2 ANQGSEA. This CDR3 has 11 residues.

The chain carries TRBV28 and TRBJ1-5; D unclear. CDR1 and CDR2 (germline): MDHEN, SYDVKM. Trimming shortened V by 6 bases and J by 4 bases, and 13 bases separated the two germline ends. This CDR3 has 14 residues. CDR3 coding DNA: TGTGCCAGCAGCGTCACTCCCGGAAATCAGCCCCAGCATTTT. Residues: CASSVTPGNQPQHF.

The chain links TRBV3-1 to TRBJ2-7, with 10 nucleotides matching TRBD2. The end of the DNA fits TRBJ2-5 better, so the J call may be wrong. Per germline, CDR1 LGHDT and CDR2 YNNKEL (reference sequence). The CDR3 loop spans 15 amino acids. The CDR3 spells CASSLLAGGEETQYF. DNA for the CDR3: TGTGCCAGCAGCCTTTTAGCGGGAGGAGAAGAGACCCAGTACTTC.

This chain joins TRBV20-1 and TRBJ2-1; the match to TRBD2 covers 8 bases. The V and J ends lost 0 bases and 0 bases, in that order; junction bases with no gene match: 7. The CDR3 is made up of 17 amino acids. CDR1 and CDR2 (germline): DFQATT, SNEGSKA (reference sequence). CDR3: CSARDPSGRSSYNEQFF. In nucleotides, the CDR3 is TGCAGTGCTAGAGACCCTAGCGGGCGTAGCTCCTACAATGAGCAGTTCTTC.

This chain links TRBV5-1 with TRBJ1-4; 8 bases match TRBD1. Germline V lookup: CDR1 SGHRS, CDR2 YFSETQ. The CDR3 is 16 amino acids. J lost 5 bases, V lost 3 bases, and 9 bases had no gene match. CDR3 in amino acids: CASSSGQGGRNEKLFF. DNA of the CDR3: TGCGCCAGCAGCTCCGGACAGGGAGGCCGAAATGAAAAACTGTTTTTT.

Only one count was recorded for this clonotype. The junction differs from germline at one of its ends, possibly a read error. CDR3 nucleotide sequence: TGTGCCAGCAGCCCTCAGGGACAGGGGGCGTACAGTGAGCAGTTCTTC. Translating it yields CASSPQGQGAYSEQFF. This chain uses TRBV7-3 with TRBJ2-1; 12 nucleotides line up with TRBD1. The CDR3 contains 16 residues. Germline values: CDR1 SGHTA, CDR2 FQGTGA.

This chain connects TRBV29-1 to TRBJ2-1; D may be TRBD1 or TRBD2 (5 bases each). Near its end, the DNA agrees better with TRBJ2-7, so the J call may be wrong. CDR3 size: 14 residues. Looked up from germline, CDR1 is SQVTM and CDR2 is ANQGSEA. The CDR3 DNA sequence: TGCAGCGTTGGGGGGATGTTGGCCTACAATGAGCAGTACTTC. This sequence encodes CSVGGMLAYNEQYF.

This chain joins TRBV20-1 and TRBJ2-1, with D possibly TRBD2 on 5 matching bases. The CDR3 consists of 14 residues. The ends were cut back, 1 base at V and 3 bases at J, with 10 bases in the middle. Germline-derived CDR1 and CDR2 are DFQATT and SNEGSKA (reference sequence). CDR3 DNA sequence: TGCAGTGCTAGAGGGTCCCGGGGCTACAATGAGCAGTTCTTC. Amino acid sequence: CSARGSRGYNEQFF.

The V gene is TRBV20-1, the J gene TRBJ1-1; TRBD1 aligns across 8 bases. The CDR3 spans 13 residues. J lost 5 bases, V lost 3 bases, and 5 bases had no gene match. Germline-derived CDR1 and CDR2 are DFQATT and SNEGSKA (reference sequence). In DNA form, the CDR3 reads TGCAGTGCTAGTGGACAGGGAGAAACTGAAGCTTTCTTT. As protein: CSASGQGETEAFF.

This clonotype appeared once. The junction differs from germline at one of its ends, possibly a read error. CDR3 in amino acids: CASTQITGNNYGYTF. CDR3 in DNA: TGCGCCAGCACCCAAATTACGGGAAATAACTATGGCTACACCTTC. The chain carries TRBV4-1 and TRBJ1-2; unclear D gene. The CDR3 consists of 15 residues. In germline, CDR1 is MGHRA, CDR2 YSYEKL.

This clonotype was recorded a few times. The chain employs TRBV5-4 and TRBJ2-1; TRBD1 aligns across 7 bases. The CDR3 has 15 amino acids. CDR1 and CDR2 from the germline V gene are SGHNT and YYREEE (reference sequence). Trimming at V came to 3 bases and at J to 4 bases, leaving 7 bases not matched to a gene. DNA for the CDR3: TGTGCCAGCAGCTCGAGGGACAGCCCATACAATGAGCAGTTCTTC. Translated: CASSSRDSPYNEQFF.

The chain uses TRBV3-1 and TRBJ2-1; 11 positions match TRBD2. This CDR3 comprises 19 residues. Germline CDR1 LGHDT, CDR2 YNNKEL (reference sequence). V lost 0 bases to trimming and J lost 0 bases; unmatched junction nucleotides: 7. The CDR3 region has the DNA TGTGCCAGCAGCCAAGATCATCTAGCGGGGGGCCCCTCCTACAATGAGCAGTTCTTC. This encodes CASSQDHLAGGPSYNEQFF.

CDR3 bases: TGCAGCGTTGAAGATGATACAGGCAGCTCCTACAATGAGCAGTTCTTC. It specifies CSVEDDTGSSYNEQFF. The chain recombines TRBV29-1 with TRBJ2-1, with D perhaps TRBD1 (5 bases). The CDR3 sequence is 16 residues long. Germline assignment: CDR1 SQVTM and CDR2 ANQGSEA. Trimming shortened V by 0 bases and J by 0 bases, and 12 bases separated the two germline ends.

This clonotype was recorded a few times. J is TRBJ2-7 and V is TRBV27; D not certain. Trimming stripped 9 bases from V and 1 base from J, with 13 bases between. Per the germline V gene, CDR1 is MNHEY and CDR2 is SMNVEV (reference sequence). The CDR3 runs 13 residues. The CDR3 DNA is TGTGCCAGTCACTCCGGGCTATCCTACGAGCAGTACTTC. It is translated as CASHSGLSYEQYF.

The rearrangement uses TRBV20-1 and TRBJ2-5; D remains unclear. The J call may not be correct, given that the DNA end is closer to TRBJ2-7. The CDR3 has 14 residues. Germline-derived CDR1 and CDR2 are DFQATT and SNEGSKA (reference sequence). CDR3 loop: CSARDQDGWDEQYF. The CDR3 region has the DNA TGCAGTGCTAGAGATCAGGACGGATGGGACGAGCAGTACTTC.

This clonotype was counted only a few times. The chain couples TRBV20-1 to TRBJ2-7, with D uncertain. V shed 1 base and J shed 2 bases, with 9 bases lying between them. The CDR3 is made up of 13 amino acids. Germline V gene sequence: CDR1 DFQATT, CDR2 SNEGSKA (reference sequence). CDR3 nucleotides: TGCAGTGCTAGAGCCCTGAGCGCCTACGAGCAGTACTTC. Translation: CSARALSAYEQYF.

The chain has TRBV3-1 and TRBJ2-5; 10 nucleotides match TRBD2. CDR1 is LGHDT and CDR2 is YNNKEL in the germline V gene (reference sequence). The CDR3 loop spans 18 amino acids. V trimming: 0 bases; J trimming: 2 bases; junction bases outside the gene matches: 9. CDR3 region: CASSQERLAGTLQETQYF. The CDR3 DNA sequence: TGTGCCAGCAGCCAAGAACGACTAGCGGGCACCTTACAAGAGACCCAGTACTTC.

The CDR3 sequence: CASCNPGLAGGATYEQYF. The CDR3 DNA follows: TGTGCCAGCTGTAATCCGGGACTAGCGGGAGGAGCCACCTACGAGCAGTACTTC. The genes are TRBV2 and TRBJ2-7, with 15 bases matching TRBD2. The CDR3 loop spans 18 amino acids. Germline V gene sequence: CDR1 SNHLY, CDR2 FYNNEI. Unmatched junction bases numbered 13, after V lost 8 bases and J lost 2 bases.

V gene TRBV5-1 combines with J gene TRBJ2-1; the match to TRBD2 covers 7 bases. Germline values: CDR1 SGHRS, CDR2 YFSETQ. After removal of 1 base from V and 0 bases from J, the junction contained 4 bases not matched to a gene. This CDR3 has 16 residues. The CDR3 loop reads CASSLSGGTSYNEQFF. CDR3 DNA sequence: TGCGCCAGCAGCTTGTCGGGAGGTACCTCCTACAATGAGCAGTTCTTC.

The V and J genes are TRBV29-1 and TRBJ2-3; 16 bases line up with TRBD2. The V and J ends lost 2 bases and 4 bases, in that order; junction bases with no gene match: 12. Germline-derived CDR1 and CDR2 are SQVTM and ANQGSEA. This CDR3 comprises 19 residues. The CDR3: CSVESGLAGGPTEADTQYF. In DNA form, the CDR3 reads TGCAGCGTTGAATCGGGACTAGCGGGAGGGCCCACCGAGGCAGATACGCAGTATTTT.

The rearrangement links TRBV7-2 to TRBJ2-5; D not resolved. CDR1 is SGHTA and CDR2 is FQGNSA in the germline V gene. The CDR3 is 14 residues long. Trimming cost V 1 base and J 1 base, with 7 bases left between them. CDR3 DNA: TGTGCCAGCAGCTTAGGAGAATTCCAAGAGACCCAGTACTTC. Amino acid sequence: CASSLGEFQETQYF. The variable domain in full, completed from reference TRBV7-2 and TRBJ2-5, reads GAGVSQSPSNKVTEKGKDVELRCDPISGHTALYWYRQSLGQGLEFLIYFQGNSAPDKSGLPSDRFSAERTGGSVSTLTIQRTQQEDSAVYLCASSLGEFQETQYFGPGTRLLVL.

For the CDR3, the DNA is TGCAGTGCTAGCAGAGGAAAAGAGACCCAGTACTTC. The encoded protein is CSASRGKETQYF. The V and J genes are TRBV20-1 and TRBJ2-5; D not resolved. The germline V and J ends were trimmed by 3 bases and 3 bases, with 8 bases remaining between them. From germline, CDR1 is DFQATT and CDR2 SNEGSKA (reference sequence). The CDR3 loop spans 12 amino acids.

The chain recombines TRBV29-1 with TRBJ2-1; 7 nucleotides line up with TRBD2. Trimming removed 6 bases from V and 0 bases from J; junction bases left unmatched: 5. The V gene's germline CDR1 is SQVTM and CDR2 ANQGSEA. The CDR3 runs 14 residues. Here the CDR3 DNA reads TGCAGCGTAGCAGCGGGATTCTCCTACAATGAGCAGTTCTTC. Its translation: CSVAAGFSYNEQFF.